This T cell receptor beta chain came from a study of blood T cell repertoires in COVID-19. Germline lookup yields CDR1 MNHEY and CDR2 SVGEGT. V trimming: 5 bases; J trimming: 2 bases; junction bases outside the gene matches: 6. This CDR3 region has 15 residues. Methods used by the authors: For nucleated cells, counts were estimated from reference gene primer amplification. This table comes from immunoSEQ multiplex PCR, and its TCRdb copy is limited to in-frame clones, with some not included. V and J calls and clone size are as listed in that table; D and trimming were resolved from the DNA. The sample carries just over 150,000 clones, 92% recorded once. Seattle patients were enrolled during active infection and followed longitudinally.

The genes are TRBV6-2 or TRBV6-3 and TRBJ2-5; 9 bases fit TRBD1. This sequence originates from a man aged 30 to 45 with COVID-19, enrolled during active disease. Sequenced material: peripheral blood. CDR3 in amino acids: CASSPGQGGQETQYF. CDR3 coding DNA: TGTGCCAGCAGTCCGGGACAGGGAGGGCAAGAGACCCAGTACTTC.